Below, 3 T cell receptor beta chains from the same sample are listed, as sequenced in a study of cytomegalovirus exposure and HLA in healthy donors (TCRdb year 2017). The library came from the immunoSEQ multiplex PCR assay. For the multiplex PCR, a mixture combining 60 forward primers for TCR Vbeta segments and 13 reverse primers for TCR Jbeta segments was used. Sourced from immuneACCESS, this table was stored by TCRdb with only in-frame sequences that have V and J called. A share of the clones is absent; for the studies checked, an unresolved V gene accounts for under half, and the remainder has no known explanation. Here the sample has approximately 130,000 clones; approximately 84% occur a single time. Approximately 3% of the sample comes from the top ten. Sequenced input: PBMCs. The source of these receptors is a boy aged 2 to 10 in good health and CMV-seronegative.

The J gene is TRBJ2-2, the V gene TRBV25-1; TRBD2 aligns across 7 bases. The CDR3 has 17 residues. The V gene's germline CDR1 is MGHDK and CDR2 SYGVNS. V shed 2 bases and J 0 bases; nucleotides not matched to a gene: 6. The CDR3 coding sequence is TGTGCCAGCAGTGAAATAGGGCTAGCGGCGAACACCGGGGAGCTGTTTTTT. This sequence encodes CASSEIGLAANTGELFF.

The rearrangement links TRBV19 to TRBJ1-1; no clear D gene. The CDR3 totals 14 residues. Germline CDR1 LNHDA, CDR2 SQIVND (reference sequence). V dropped 3 bases and J dropped 2 bases, with 10 bases sitting between them. The CDR3 nucleotides read TGTGCCAGTAGTATGCGTCAGACAAACACTGAAGCTTTCTTT. This gives the protein CASSMRQTNTEAFF.

The gene calls are TRBV15 and TRBJ2-3; the match to TRBD2 covers 9 bases. This CDR3 spans 14 amino acids. Germline V lookup: CDR1 LNHNV, CDR2 YYDKDF (reference sequence). With 5 bases clipped from V and 4 bases from J, the junction kept 4 bases outside the gene matches. The CDR3 DNA sequence: TGTGCCACCAGCCTCGCGGGAGGGTCAGATACGCAGTATTTT. This translates into CATSLAGGSDTQYF.